These T cell receptor beta chains were read from a single sample in a study of cytomegalovirus exposure and HLA in healthy donors. Profiling relied on immunoSEQ multiplex PCR, and the TCRdb table lists in-frame clones only, not all of them. The sample holds under 150,000 clones, roughly 80% seen once. Sequencing input: PBMCs. Receptors were obtained from a woman between 50 and 59 years old in good health and CMV-seropositive. Each CDR3 is given with its conserved first and last residue. A D gene is named only where the DNA matches it firmly. Rows give clone size only sometimes, using once, few, many, or a class for an expanded clone.

D gene	clone size	V gene	J gene	CDR3 DNA	CDR3 protein
TRBD1	-	TRBV7-2	TRBJ2-2	TGTGCCAGCAGCCCCCAGGGGGCCGGGGAGCTGTTTTTT	CASSPQGAGELFF
TRBD1	-	TRBV6-1	TRBJ1-5	TGTGCCAGCAGTGGGACAGGGCAAGGGCCCCAGCATTTT	CASSGTGQGPQHF
-	-	TRBV30	TRBJ1-4	TGTGCCTGGGGGGATGGGGGGGTCACTAATGAAAAACTGTTTTTT	CAWGDGGVTNEKLFF
TRBD2	-	TRBV9	TRBJ2-7	TGTGCCAGCAGCGTCGGGACTAGCGGGGCCTACGAGCAGTACTTC	CASSVGTSGAYEQYF
-	-	TRBV5-4	TRBJ1-1	TGTGCCAGCAGCTCTATAAACACTGAAGCTTTCTTT	CASSSINTEAFF
TRBD2	-	TRBV7-8	TRBJ2-5	TGTGCCAGCAGCTGGGGGACTAGCGGGGGAGAAACGACCCAGTACTTC	CASSWGTSGGETTQYF
TRBD2	few	TRBV10-3	TRBJ2-7	TGTGCCATCAGTGGTGAGCGGGGGTCCTACGAGCAGTACTTC	CAISGERGSYEQYF
TRBD2	-	TRBV10-3	TRBJ2-1	TGTGCCATCAGTGACCCTAGCGGGGATCCCAATGAACAGTTCTTC	CAISDPSGDPNEQFF
-	-	TRBV27	TRBJ1-1	TGTGCCAGCAGTTACGACGGTAGGGGCGTCACTGAAGCTTTCTTT	CASSYDGRGVTEAFF
TRBD2	-	TRBV19	TRBJ2-7	TGTGCCAGTAGGTATAGCGGGGGGGCCTACGAGCAGTACTTC	CASRYSGGAYEQYF
TRBD1	-	TRBV5-8	TRBJ1-4	TGTGCCAGCAGCTCCAGGGGGCTTGGGGAAAAACTGTTTTTT	CASSSRGLGEKLFF
-	few	TRBV5-1	TRBJ1-5	TGCGCCAGCAGCTTCGCGGGGAATCAGCCCCAGCATTTT	CASSFAGNQPQHF
TRBD1	-	TRBV27	TRBJ2-5	TGTGCCAGCAGTTTCCTGGGACAGCAAGAGACCCAGTACTTC	CASSFLGQQETQYF
-	few	TRBV20-1	TRBJ1-1	TGCAGTGCTAGACAGAGGGAGGAAGCTTTCTTT	CSARQREEAFF
-	-	TRBV29-1	TRBJ1-2	TGCAGCGTTGAAGATCGAAAAACAGGACCTAACTATGGCTACACCTTC	CSVEDRKTGPNYGYTF
-	-	TRBV6-1	TRBJ2-7	TGTGCCAGCAGTAACAGCTACGAGCAGTACTTC	CASSNSYEQYF
-	-	TRBV5-1	TRBJ2-1	TGCGCCAGCAGCCCACCCCCGGGACTGGATTCCAATGAGCAGTTCTTC	CASSPPPGLDSNEQFF
-	-	TRBV7-2	TRBJ1-5	TGTGCCAGCAGCTTAGACCCGGGGGGGCTGTATCAGCCCCAGCATTTT	CASSLDPGGLYQPQHF
TRBD1	-	TRBV5-1	TRBJ1-1	TGCGCCAGCCAGAAACAGGGGTTAAACACTGAAGCTTTCTTT	CASQKQGLNTEAFF
TRBD1	once	TRBV6-6	TRBJ2-7	TGTGCCAGCAAGGGGGGACAGGGGGCTTACGAGCAGTACTTC	CASKGGQGAYEQYF
TRBD1	-	TRBV5-1	TRBJ1-2	TGCGCCAGCAGCTTGGTCACCACAGGGGGCTATGGCTACACCTTC	CASSLVTTGGYGYTF
-	-	TRBV6-5	TRBJ2-7	TGTGCCAGCAGTTACTACCCACAGGGAGCCTACGAGCAGTACTTC	CASSYYPQGAYEQYF
TRBD1	-	TRBV5-1	TRBJ2-5	TGCGCCAGCAGCTTGAATACAGGGGGCCAAGAGACCCAGTACTTC	CASSLNTGGQETQYF